One sample yielded the 18 T cell receptor beta chains listed below, sequenced in a study of CD8 T cells in Susac syndrome. Reverse transcription of about 0.5 to 1 ug RNA was carried out with random hexamers. TCRdb ran MiXCR on the immunoSEQ multiplex PCR reads and lists one entry per CDR3 protein. The table shows some 100,000 distinct CDR3 sequences, with 80% to 95% occurring only once. Sequencing used CD8+ T cells from PBMCs. These receptors originate from a human donor in good health.

In its sample, this clonotype was seen once. The CDR3 sequence is CSASSGEAIETQYF. The CDR3 DNA follows: TGCAGTGCGTCTAGCGGGGAGGCAATAGAGACCCAGTACTTC. The chain uses TRBV20-1 and TRBJ2-5; 9 nucleotides align to TRBD2. Trimming at V came to 6 bases and at J to 4 bases, leaving 9 bases not matched to a gene. Germline CDR1 and CDR2: DFQATT and SNEGSKA (reference sequence). This CDR3 has 14 amino acids.

The chain links TRBV28 to TRBJ2-7; 8 bases map to TRBD1. This CDR3 spans 13 amino acids. CDR1 and CDR2 from the germline V gene are MDHEN and SYDVKM. V trimming: 1 base; J trimming: 6 bases; junction bases outside the gene matches: 2. In nucleotides, the CDR3 is TGTGCCAGCAGTTTATCACAGGGGGGCGAGCAGTACTTC. Translated: CASSLSQGGEQYF.

V is TRBV6-5 and J is TRBJ2-7, with a tentative D call TRBD2 (5 bases). The CDR3 spans 14 residues. V lost 6 bases and J lost 5, with 17 bases in between. CDR1 MNHEY and CDR2 SVGAGI come from the germline V gene. The CDR3 protein is CASRYIGSPNEQYF. The CDR3 DNA reads TGTGCCAGCAGATACATAGGGAGTCCCAACGAGCAGTACTTC.

The genes are TRBV5-1 and TRBJ1-1; D gene unclear. CDR1 and CDR2 (germline): SGHRS, YFSETQ. Trimming stripped 4 bases from V and 6 bases from J, with 10 bases between. The CDR3 has 12 residues. CDR3 sequence: CASSTDAAEAFF. Written as DNA, the CDR3 is TGCGCCAGCAGCACGGACGCTGCTGAAGCTTTCTTT.

The chain joins TRBV4-1 to TRBJ2-7; the D is unclear. Germline V gene data show CDR1 as MGHRA and CDR2 as YSYEKL. This CDR3 has 13 amino acids. Between the trimmed V and J ends, which lost 1 base and 4 bases, there was a span of 8 bases. CDR3 nucleotides: TGCGCCAGCAGCCAAGGGATCACTTACGAGCAGTACTTC. Its protein is CASSQGITYEQYF.

V and J are TRBV19 and TRBJ2-5, with TRBD2 matching over 10 bases. Per the germline V gene, CDR1 is LNHDA and CDR2 is SQIVND (reference sequence). The V gene end was trimmed by 5 bases and the J gene end by 5 bases; junction bases not matched to a gene: 5. The CDR3 totals 14 residues. DNA of the CDR3: TGTGCCAGTAGTCCGCCGGGACTAGCGGAGACCCAGTACTTC. It translates to CASSPPGLAETQYF.

This clonotype was recorded once. The DNA of the CDR3 is TGCAGTGCCCAAACAACAGGCACCGGGGAGCTGTTTTTT. It encodes CSAQTTGTGELFF. J is TRBJ2-2 and V is TRBV20-1; D perhaps matches TRBD1 (5 bases). CDR3 length: 13 residues. Germline CDR1 DFQATT, CDR2 SNEGSKA (reference sequence). Trimming shortened V by 6 bases and J by 4 bases, and 12 bases separated the two germline ends.

V gene TRBV11-2 combines with J gene TRBJ2-1, with 9 bases identical to TRBD2. The CDR3 is 15 amino acids. Germline CDR1 reads SGHAT; CDR2 reads FQNNGV. V lost 0 bases to trimming and J lost 11 bases; unmatched junction nucleotides: 8. The CDR3 here is CASSLEILAGRQQFF. The CDR3 DNA is TGTGCCAGCAGCTTAGAAATCCTAGCGGGACGACAGCAGTTCTTC.

The chain links TRBV5-1 to TRBJ2-5; D is unresolved. Per the germline V gene, CDR1 is SGHRS and CDR2 is YFSETQ. V dropped 1 base and J dropped 3 bases, with 10 bases sitting between them. This CDR3 has 14 amino acids. CDR3 residues: CASSLIGSEETQYF. The CDR3 coding sequence is TGCGCCAGCAGCTTGATCGGGTCGGAAGAGACCCAGTACTTC. Based on the CDR3 plus reference TRBV5-1 and TRBJ2-5, the full variable domain is KAGVTQTPRYLIKTRGQQVTLSCSPISGHRSVSWYQQTPGQGLQFLFEYFSETQRNKGNFPGRFSGRQFSNSRSEMNVSTLELGDSALYLCASSLIGSEETQYFGPGTRLLVL.

The chain carries TRBV24-1 and TRBJ2-7; 7 nucleotides agree with TRBD2. The CDR3 is made up of 13 amino acids. Germline V gene sequence: CDR1 KGHDR, CDR2 SFDVKD. The junction had 1 base not matched to a gene; V was cut back by 5 bases and J by 1 base. CDR3 in DNA: TGTGCCACCAGTGCAGCGGGGTCCTACGAGCAGTACTTC. It translates to CATSAAGSYEQYF.

The chain joins TRBV5-1 to TRBJ2-1, with 7 bases identical to TRBD2. There are 16 residues in the CDR3. The germline V gene has CDR1 SGHRS and CDR2 YFSETQ. The J segment lost 3 bases and the V segment lost 5 bases, leaving 11 bases of the junction unmatched. The chain's CDR3 is CASRVRESPLYNEQFF. The CDR3 region has the DNA TGCGCCAGCAGGGTGCGGGAGTCCCCCCTCTACAATGAGCAGTTCTTC.

The chain has TRBV25-1 and TRBJ2-1, with D possibly being TRBD1 (5 bases). This CDR3 is 13 amino acids long. The germline V gene encodes CDR1 MGHDK and CDR2 SYGVNS. V dropped 6 bases and J dropped 8 bases, with 14 bases sitting between them. In DNA, the CDR3 is TGTGCCAGCAGCAAGACAGAAGATCATGAGCAGTTCTTC. Translated, it gives CASSKTEDHEQFF.

The chain has TRBV29-1 and TRBJ2-7, with D possibly TRBD1 on 6 matching bases. The length of the CDR3 is 12 residues. Germline CDR1 reads SQVTM; CDR2 reads ANQGSEA. The germline V and J ends were trimmed by 7 bases and 4 bases, with 14 bases remaining between them. CDR3 protein: CSGARDKYEQYF. The CDR3 DNA reads as TGCAGCGGCGCCCGGGACAAATACGAGCAGTACTTC.

The chain combines TRBV11-2 with TRBJ1-1; D perhaps matches TRBD1 (5 bases). V gave up 3 bases and J gave up 0 bases, with 8 bases separating them. The CDR3 has 14 residues. Looked up from germline, CDR1 is SGHAT and CDR2 is FQNNGV. The CDR3 is CASSFGHLNTEAFF. The CDR3 DNA sequence: TGTGCCAGCAGCTTCGGACATTTGAACACTGAAGCTTTCTTT.

This clonotype was detected a few times. This chain joins TRBV30 and TRBJ1-1; no firm D call. The CDR3 is 11 amino acids. Germline assignment: CDR1 GTSNPN and CDR2 SVGIG (reference sequence). V lost 7 bases and J 5 bases, leaving 11 bases between the germline ends. The CDR3 protein is CASSVGTEAFF. CDR3 coding DNA: TGTGCCTCTTCAGTTGGGACTGAAGCTTTCTTT.

The V and J genes are TRBV6-1 and TRBJ1-1, with 7 positions matching TRBD1. The junction had 14 bases not matched to a gene; V was cut back by 7 bases and J by 6 bases. The CDR3 totals 15 residues. Per germline, CDR1 MNHNS and CDR2 SASEGT. This CDR3 reads CASTHPGHQGAEAFF. The CDR3 nucleotides are TGTGCCAGCACTCATCCCGGACATCAGGGGGCTGAAGCTTTCTTT.

The CDR3 DNA is TGTGCCAGCAGCCCCATTCGACAGGGTGAGCAGTTCTTC. Translating it yields CASSPIRQGEQFF. This chain uses TRBV7-6 with TRBJ2-1; 7 bases fit TRBD1. Germline V gene data show CDR1 as SGHVS and CDR2 as FNYEAQ. Trimming took 5 bases from V and 9 from J; bases not matched to a gene: 7. The CDR3 spans 13 residues.

This sequence joins TRBV3-1 and TRBJ1-1; perhaps TRBD1 as D (6 bases). This CDR3 is 13 amino acids long. V was cut by 3 bases and J by 4 bases, with 9 bases left in between. Germline V lookup: CDR1 LGHDT, CDR2 YNNKEL (reference sequence). CDR3 sequence reads: CASSHLGATEAFF. CDR3 DNA: TGTGCCAGCAGCCACTTGGGGGCCACTGAAGCTTTCTTT.